This T cell receptor (beta chain) is from a study of T cells and Merkel cell carcinoma outcomes. The CDR3 spans 12 residues. V lost 0 bases and J lost 6, with 8 bases in between. Germline V gene lookup returns CDR1 GTSNPN and CDR2 SVGIG (reference sequence). About this clone itself: Antigen unknown.

Produced via immunoSEQ multiplex PCR; TCRdb's table is partial and in-frame only. Of about 19,000 clones in the sample, around 79% were seen once. General study results and limits: In Merkel cell carcinoma, repertoire and T-cell density reportedly predicted outcomes.

This TCR was recovered from a human donor with Merkel cell carcinoma. The chain carries TRBV30 and TRBJ2-5; D is undetermined. The sequencing sample was made of tumor tissue from Merkel cell carcinoma. CDR3 protein: CAWSVGQKTQYF. The CDR3 bases are TGTGCCTGGAGTGTAGGTCAGAAGACCCAGTACTTC.